One and the same sample provided the 14 T cell receptor beta chains below, sequenced in a study of shared clonotypes between healthy human individuals. Generated by immunoSEQ multiplex PCR, the TCRdb table keeps only in-frame clones and is missing some. The table has around 2,000,000 clones, roughly 94% seen once; the top ten hold 0.13%. Sequencing was done on a sample of naive CD4+ T cells sorted from blood. Subset given: CD45RA+ positively selected. The receptors stem from a man aged 18 to 29 in good health.

The chain has TRBV10-1 and TRBJ2-2, with D tentatively TRBD2 (6 bases). V gave up 8 bases and J gave up 2 bases, with 9 bases separating them. The CDR3 runs 13 residues. CDR1 is WNHNN, CDR2 SYGVQD, per germline (reference sequence). The CDR3 nucleotides are TGCGCCAGCGGCGGGGAAAACACCGGGGAGCTGTTTTTT. It is translated as CASGGENTGELFF.

This clone was observed a single time. The chain has TRBV6-5 and TRBJ2-5, with a possible D match to TRBD1 (6 bases). The CDR3 runs 12 residues. The ends were cut back, 11 bases at V and 4 bases at J, with 14 bases in the middle. CDR1 is MNHEY, CDR2 SVGAGI, per germline. The CDR3 loop is CAVNRVSETQYF. DNA of the CDR3: TGTGCCGTAAACAGGGTTTCAGAGACCCAGTACTTC.

The chain couples TRBV6-5 to TRBJ2-7; 9 bases align to TRBD1. CDR1 and CDR2 from the germline V gene are MNHEY and SVGAGI. V lost 5 bases and J lost 2; bases outside the gene matches: 7. This CDR3 has 15 amino acids. Here the CDR3 DNA reads TGTGCCAGCAGTAAATACCGGGACAGGGCCTACGAGCAGTACTTC. Translated: CASSKYRDRAYEQYF.

The V gene is TRBV5-8, the J gene TRBJ1-6; 8 bases match TRBD1. Germline assignment: CDR1 SGHTS and CDR2 YDEGEE. This CDR3 comprises 15 residues. V lost 0 bases and J lost 7; bases outside the gene matches: 3. The CDR3 DNA is TGTGCCAGCAGCTTGGGGACAGGGCGGAATTCACCCCTCCACTTT. Protein: CASSLGTGRNSPLHF.

The chain couples TRBV7-8 to TRBJ1-2; 8 bases agree with TRBD1. The germline V gene encodes CDR1 SGHVS and CDR2 FQNEAQ. The CDR3 has 18 residues. With V trimmed by 6 bases and J by 2 bases, 17 bases remained unmatched. The CDR3 sequence is CASSQGPFDRGLNYGYTF. The CDR3 region has the DNA TGTGCCAGCAGTCAAGGACCATTCGACAGGGGATTAAACTATGGCTACACCTTC.

Note on this clone: Within the sample, other DNA sequences also encode this same CDR3. V and J are TRBV5-1 and TRBJ2-6; the D is unclear. The V and J ends lost 0 bases and 2 bases respectively, with 3 bases between them. Germline lookup yields CDR1 SGHRS and CDR2 YFSETQ. The CDR3 extends over 14 amino acids. The CDR3 DNA sequence: TGCGCCAGCAGCTTGGTAGCTGGGGCCAACGTCCTGACTTTC. Its translation is CASSLVAGANVLTF.

This rearrangement joins TRBV7-2 to TRBJ2-7; perhaps D is TRBD1 or TRBD2 (5 bases each). Germline values: CDR1 SGHTA, CDR2 FQGNSA. The CDR3 contains 14 residues. The germline V and J ends were trimmed by 1 base and 6 bases, with 13 bases remaining between them. CDR3 DNA: TGTGCCAGCAGCTTAGATTTAGGGGACCGCGAGCAGTACTTC. It is translated as CASSLDLGDREQYF.

V usage is TRBV6-1 and J usage is TRBJ2-7; perhaps TRBD1 as D (6 bases). Trimming pared 6 bases from V and 2 bases from J, leaving 11 bases between. From germline, CDR1 is MNHNS and CDR2 SASEGT. This CDR3 is built from 13 residues. In DNA form, the CDR3 reads TGTGCCAGCAGAGACAGGTTCACCTACGAGCAGTACTTC. This codes for CASRDRFTYEQYF.

The genes are TRBV27 and TRBJ1-5; TRBD1 agrees at 8 bases. There are 14 residues in the CDR3. Trimming at V came to 2 bases and at J to 7 bases, leaving 4 bases not matched to a gene. Germline V CDR1 and CDR2: MNHEY, SMNVEV (reference sequence). The CDR3 reads CASSLAGGRQPQHF. The CDR3 region has the DNA TGTGCCAGCAGTTTAGCAGGGGGCCGGCAGCCCCAGCATTTT.

This chain joins TRBV5-4 and TRBJ2-1; perhaps TRBD2 as D (5 bases). CDR1 is SGHNT and CDR2 is YYREEE in the germline V gene (reference sequence). This CDR3 region has 17 residues. Trimming took 4 bases from V and 4 from J, leaving 21 bases between them. The CDR3 spells CASSPSTGVRTYNEQFF. In nucleotides, the CDR3 is TGTGCCAGCAGCCCTAGCACCGGGGTCCGAACTTACAATGAGCAGTTCTTC.

The chain is built from TRBV19 and TRBJ1-5; perhaps TRBD1 as D (5 bases). Per the germline V gene, CDR1 is LNHDA and CDR2 is SQIVND (reference sequence). This CDR3 contains 12 residues. The germline V and J ends were trimmed by 7 bases and 5 bases, with 9 bases remaining between them. CDR3 region: CASKVGDQPQHF. The CDR3 DNA reads TGTGCCAGTAAAGTGGGGGATCAGCCCCAGCATTTT.

The V call is TRBV14, the J call TRBJ2-3; D uncertain. This CDR3 comprises 15 residues. Looked up from germline, CDR1 is SGHDN and CDR2 is FVKESK. Trimming left V 2 bases short and J 2 bases short, with 11 bases between. CDR3 bases: TGTGCCAGCAGCCAATTCAGGTTGACCACAGATACGCAGTATTTT. Translating gives CASSQFRLTTDTQYF.

The CDR3 sequence: CASSLALAPTGESPLHF. CDR3 in DNA: TGTGCCAGCAGCTTAGCGCTTGCACCGACAGGGGAATCACCCCTCCACTTT. The V call is TRBV7-8, the J call TRBJ1-6; the match to TRBD1 covers 8 bases. This CDR3 has 17 amino acids. J lost 10 bases, V lost 0 bases, and 11 bases had no gene match. CDR1 and CDR2 from the germline V gene are SGHVS and FQNEAQ.

The sample holds one count of this clone. The chain uses TRBV5-5 and TRBJ2-1; the match to TRBD1 covers 8 bases. This CDR3 is built from 14 residues. Germline assignment: CDR1 SGHKS and CDR2 YYEKEE (reference sequence). Trimming at V came to 7 bases and at J to 4 bases, leaving 7 bases not matched to a gene. The CDR3 here is CASGNGQGYNEQFF. The CDR3 nucleotides are TGTGCCAGCGGAAACGGACAGGGATACAATGAGCAGTTCTTC.